This paragraph covers one T cell receptor beta chain sequence. This record comes from a study of blood T cell repertoires in COVID-19. V was cut by 6 bases and J by 8 bases, with 22 bases left in between. CDR3 length: 15 amino acids. Germline assignment: CDR1 SEHNR and CDR2 FQNEAQ (reference sequence). Per the authors' pipeline: Reference gene primer amplification gave estimated nucleated cell counts. Produced via immunoSEQ multiplex PCR; TCRdb's table is partial and in-frame only. Clone size and the V and J calls come from that table; the DNA yielded D and trimming. The sample contains approximately 300,000 clones, 90% to 95% of which appear only once.

Material: PBMCs or T cells enriched from blood (not recorded which). J is TRBJ1-2 and V is TRBV7-9; TRBD1 is a possible D gene (5 bases). This TCR was sampled from a woman in her 30s who had been exposed to COVID-19. CDR3 region: CASRSSTGPGGGYTF. CDR3 coding DNA: TGTGCCAGCAGGTCTTCCACAGGTCCCGGGGGGGGCTACACCTTC.